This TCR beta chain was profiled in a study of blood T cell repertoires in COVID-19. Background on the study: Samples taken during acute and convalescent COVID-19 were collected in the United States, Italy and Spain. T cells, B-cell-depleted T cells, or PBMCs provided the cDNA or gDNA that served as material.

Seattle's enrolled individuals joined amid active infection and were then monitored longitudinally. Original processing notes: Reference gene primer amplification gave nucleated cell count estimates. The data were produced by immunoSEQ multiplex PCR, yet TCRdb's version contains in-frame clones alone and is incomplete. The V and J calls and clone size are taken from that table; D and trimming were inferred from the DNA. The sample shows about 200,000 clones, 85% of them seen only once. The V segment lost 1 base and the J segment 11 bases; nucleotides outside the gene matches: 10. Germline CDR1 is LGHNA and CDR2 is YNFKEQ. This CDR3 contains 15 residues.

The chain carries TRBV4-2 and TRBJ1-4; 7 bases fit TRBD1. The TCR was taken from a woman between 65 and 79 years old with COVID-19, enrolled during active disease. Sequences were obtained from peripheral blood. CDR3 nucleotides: TGTGCCAGCAGCCAAGCCAGGACAGGATTTGGGAAACTGTTTTTT. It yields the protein CASSQARTGFGKLFF.